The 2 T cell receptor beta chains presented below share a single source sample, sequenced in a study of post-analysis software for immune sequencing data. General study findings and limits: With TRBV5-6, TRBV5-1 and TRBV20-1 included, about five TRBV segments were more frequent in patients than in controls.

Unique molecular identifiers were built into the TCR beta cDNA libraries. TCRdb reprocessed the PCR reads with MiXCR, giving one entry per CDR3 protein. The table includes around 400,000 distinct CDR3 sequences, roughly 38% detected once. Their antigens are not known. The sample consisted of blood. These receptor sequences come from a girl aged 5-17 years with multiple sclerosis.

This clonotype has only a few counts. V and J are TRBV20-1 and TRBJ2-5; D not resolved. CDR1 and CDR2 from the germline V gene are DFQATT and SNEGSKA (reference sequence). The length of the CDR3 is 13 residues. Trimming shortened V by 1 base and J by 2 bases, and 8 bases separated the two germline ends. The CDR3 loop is CSARARRQETQYF. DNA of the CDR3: TGCAGTGCTAGAGCCAGGCGACAAGAGACCCAGTACTTC.

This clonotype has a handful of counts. CDR3 DNA sequence: TGTGCCAGCAGCCCGCCGAGCCTAGCGGGGACGCAGTATTTT. Encoded protein: CASSPPSLAGTQYF. The chain is built from TRBV9 and TRBJ2-3; 9 bases map to TRBD2. The CDR3 has 14 amino acids. Per the germline V gene, CDR1 is SGDLS and CDR2 is YYNGEE. Trimming cost V 4 bases and J 9 bases; bases outside gene matches: 9.